This record concerns one T cell receptor (beta chain) sequence. Its antigen remains unidentified. These data come from a study of Ad26.COV2.S vaccination and SARS-CoV-2 variants. Whole-study findings and limits: Relative to placebo recipients, vaccine recipients exhibited elevated spike-specific TCR breadth. Comparability of non-spike TCR breadth was observed across vaccine and placebo recipients. Total T cell responses were possibly underestimated by TCR breadth and depth analyses. A substantial breadth of spike-specific CD8+ and CD4+ T cell responses after vaccination has been reported.

Germline V gene sequence: CDR1 MDHEN, CDR2 SYDVKM. The CDR3 covers 17 residues. V shed 6 bases and J 5 bases; nucleotides not matched to a gene: 18. Assay: immunoSEQ multiplex PCR; the TCRdb copy retains only in-frame clones and omits some. The repertoire holds roughly 100,000 clones, with around three quarters as singletons. The sequencing here drew on peripheral blood, taken after recovery from COVID-19. The chain combines TRBV28 with TRBJ1-1; 7 nucleotides align to TRBD1. This receptor was obtained from a human donor who had recovered from COVID-19. In nucleotides, the CDR3 is TGTGCCAGCAGACTATTGCCCCGGACGGCAGGGGGTACTGAAGCTTTCTTT. It codes for CASRLLPRTAGGTEAFF.